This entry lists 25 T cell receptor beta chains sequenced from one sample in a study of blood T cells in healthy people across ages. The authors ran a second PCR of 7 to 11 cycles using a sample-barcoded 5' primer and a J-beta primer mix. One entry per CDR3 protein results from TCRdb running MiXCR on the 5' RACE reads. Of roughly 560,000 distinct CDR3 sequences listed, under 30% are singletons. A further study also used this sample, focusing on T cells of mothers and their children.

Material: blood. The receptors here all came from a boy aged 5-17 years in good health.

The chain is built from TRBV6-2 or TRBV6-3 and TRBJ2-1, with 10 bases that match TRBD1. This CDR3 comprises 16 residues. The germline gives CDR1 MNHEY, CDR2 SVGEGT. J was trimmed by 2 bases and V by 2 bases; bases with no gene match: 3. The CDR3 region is CASSYRDRGTYNEQFF. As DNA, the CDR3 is TGTGCCAGCAGTTACCGGGACAGGGGCACCTACAATGAGCAGTTCTTC.

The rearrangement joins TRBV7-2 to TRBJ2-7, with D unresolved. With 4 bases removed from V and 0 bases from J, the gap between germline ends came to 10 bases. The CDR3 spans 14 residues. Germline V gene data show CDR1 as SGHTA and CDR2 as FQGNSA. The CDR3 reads CASSYDRSSYEQYF. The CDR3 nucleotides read TGTGCCAGCAGCTACGACCGGAGCTCCTACGAGCAGTACTTC.

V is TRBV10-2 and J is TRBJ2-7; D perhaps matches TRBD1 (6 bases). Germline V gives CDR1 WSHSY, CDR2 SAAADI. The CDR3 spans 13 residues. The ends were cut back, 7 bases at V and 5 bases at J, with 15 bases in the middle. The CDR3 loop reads CASTSGAQHEQYF. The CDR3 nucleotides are TGCGCCAGCACGTCAGGGGCTCAACACGAGCAGTACTTC.

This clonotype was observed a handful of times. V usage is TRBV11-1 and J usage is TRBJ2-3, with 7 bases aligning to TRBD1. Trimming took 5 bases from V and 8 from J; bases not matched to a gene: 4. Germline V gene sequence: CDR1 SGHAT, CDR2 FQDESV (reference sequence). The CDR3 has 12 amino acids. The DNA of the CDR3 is TGTGCCAGCAGCCCGGACAGGTCTACGCAGTATTTT. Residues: CASSPDRSTQYF.

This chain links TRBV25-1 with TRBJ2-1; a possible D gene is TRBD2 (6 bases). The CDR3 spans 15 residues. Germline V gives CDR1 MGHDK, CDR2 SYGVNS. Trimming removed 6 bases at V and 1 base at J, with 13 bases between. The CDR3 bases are TGTGCCAGCAGGGTAGGTAGCGGTTCCTACAATGAGCAGTTCTTC. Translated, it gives CASRVGSGSYNEQFF.

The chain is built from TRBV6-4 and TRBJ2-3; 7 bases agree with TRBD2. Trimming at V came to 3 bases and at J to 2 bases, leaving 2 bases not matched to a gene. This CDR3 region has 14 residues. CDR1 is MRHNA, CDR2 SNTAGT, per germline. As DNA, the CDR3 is TGTGCCAGCAGTGAGCGGGGGTCCACAGATACGCAGTATTTT. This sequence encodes CASSERGSTDTQYF.

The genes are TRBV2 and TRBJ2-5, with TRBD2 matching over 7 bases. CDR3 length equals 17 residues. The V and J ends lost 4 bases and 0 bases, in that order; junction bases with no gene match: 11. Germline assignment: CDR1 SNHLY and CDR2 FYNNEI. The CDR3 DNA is TGTGCCAGCAGTGTGTTTAGCGGGTGGTCGTACCAAGAGACCCAGTACTTC. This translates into CASSVFSGWSYQETQYF.

The CDR3 loop reads CASSTQTGINEKLFF. The DNA of the CDR3 is TGTGCCAGCAGCACTCAGACAGGCATTAATGAAAAACTGTTTTTT. The rearrangement links TRBV7-8 to TRBJ1-4; weak D call: TRBD1 (6 bases). V dropped 5 bases and J dropped 4 bases, with 14 bases sitting between them. The V gene's germline CDR1 is SGHVS and CDR2 FQNEAQ. This CDR3 has 15 residues.

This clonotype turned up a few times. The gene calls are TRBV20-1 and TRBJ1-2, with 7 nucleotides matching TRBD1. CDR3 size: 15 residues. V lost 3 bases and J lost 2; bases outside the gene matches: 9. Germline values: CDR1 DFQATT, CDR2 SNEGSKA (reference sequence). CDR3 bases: TGCAGTGCTAGGCCTCCCCGACAGGGAAACTATGGCTACACCTTC. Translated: CSARPPRQGNYGYTF.

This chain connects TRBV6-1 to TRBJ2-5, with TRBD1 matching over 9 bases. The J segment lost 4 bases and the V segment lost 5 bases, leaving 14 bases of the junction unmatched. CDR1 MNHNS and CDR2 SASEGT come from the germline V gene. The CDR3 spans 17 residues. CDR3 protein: CASSHSTGTGHAETQYF. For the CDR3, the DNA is TGTGCCAGCAGTCATTCCACCGGGACAGGGCATGCAGAGACCCAGTACTTC.

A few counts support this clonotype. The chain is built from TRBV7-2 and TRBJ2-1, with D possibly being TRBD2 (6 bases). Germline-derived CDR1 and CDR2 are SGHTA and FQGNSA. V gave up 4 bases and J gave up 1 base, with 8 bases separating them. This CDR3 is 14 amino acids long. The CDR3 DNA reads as TGTGCCAGCAGCTCGGACTATTCCTACAATGAGCAGTTCTTC. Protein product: CASSSDYSYNEQFF.

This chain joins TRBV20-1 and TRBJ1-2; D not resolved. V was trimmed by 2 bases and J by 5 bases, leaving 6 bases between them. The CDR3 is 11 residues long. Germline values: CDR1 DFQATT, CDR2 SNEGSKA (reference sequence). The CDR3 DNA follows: TGCAGTGCTAGACAGGATTATGGCTACACCTTC. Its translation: CSARQDYGYTF.

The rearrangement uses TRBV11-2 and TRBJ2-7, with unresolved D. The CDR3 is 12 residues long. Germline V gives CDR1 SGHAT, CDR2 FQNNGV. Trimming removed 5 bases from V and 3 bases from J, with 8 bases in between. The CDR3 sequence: CASSATFYEQYF. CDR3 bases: TGTGCCAGCAGCGCAACCTTCTACGAGCAGTACTTC. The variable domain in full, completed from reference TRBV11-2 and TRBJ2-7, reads EAGVAQSPRYKIIEKRQSVAFWCNPISGHATLYWYQQILGQGPKLLIQFQNNGVVDDSQLPKDRFSAERLKGVDSTLKIQPAKLEDSAVYLCASSATFYEQYFGPGTRLTVT.

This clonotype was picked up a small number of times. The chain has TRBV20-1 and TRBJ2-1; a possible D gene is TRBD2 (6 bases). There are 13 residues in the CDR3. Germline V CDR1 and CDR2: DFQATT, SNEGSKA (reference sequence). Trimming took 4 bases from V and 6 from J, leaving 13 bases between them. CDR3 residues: CSATTSSPNEQFF. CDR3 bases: TGCAGTGCTACAACTAGCTCACCCAATGAGCAGTTCTTC.

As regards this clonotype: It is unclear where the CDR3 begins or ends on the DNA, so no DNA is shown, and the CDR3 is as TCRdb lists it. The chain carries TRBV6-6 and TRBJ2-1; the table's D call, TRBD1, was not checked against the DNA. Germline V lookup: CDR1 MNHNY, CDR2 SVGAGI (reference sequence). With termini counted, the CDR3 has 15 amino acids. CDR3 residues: CASIFGGGSGNERFF.

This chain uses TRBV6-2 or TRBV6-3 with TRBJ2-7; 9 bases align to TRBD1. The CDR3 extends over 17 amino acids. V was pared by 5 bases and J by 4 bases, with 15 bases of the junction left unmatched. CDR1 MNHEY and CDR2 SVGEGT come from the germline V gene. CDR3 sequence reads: CASSRRDRVAGWYEQYF. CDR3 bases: TGTGCCAGCAGTCGCCGGGACAGGGTCGCTGGTTGGTACGAGCAGTACTTC.

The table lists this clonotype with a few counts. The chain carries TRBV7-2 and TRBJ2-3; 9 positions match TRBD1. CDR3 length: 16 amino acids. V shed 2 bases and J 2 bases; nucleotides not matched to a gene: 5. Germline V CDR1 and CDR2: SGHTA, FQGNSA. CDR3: CASSLTGQGTTDTQYF. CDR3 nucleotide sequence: TGTGCCAGCAGCTTAACCGGACAGGGGACCACAGATACGCAGTATTTT. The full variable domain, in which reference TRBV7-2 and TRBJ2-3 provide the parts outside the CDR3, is GAGVSQSPSNKVTEKGKDVELRCDPISGHTALYWYRQSLGQGLEFLIYFQGNSAPDKSGLPSDRFSAERTGGSVSTLTIQRTQQEDSAVYLCASSLTGQGTTDTQYFGPGTRLTVL.

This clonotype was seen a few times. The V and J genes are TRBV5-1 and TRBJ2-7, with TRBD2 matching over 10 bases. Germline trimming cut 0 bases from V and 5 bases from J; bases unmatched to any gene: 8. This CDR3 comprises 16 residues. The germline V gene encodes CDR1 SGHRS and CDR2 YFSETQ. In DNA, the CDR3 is TGCGCCAGCAGCTTGGGTAGCGGGAGGCCTCTCGACGAGCAGTACTTC. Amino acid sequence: CASSLGSGRPLDEQYF.

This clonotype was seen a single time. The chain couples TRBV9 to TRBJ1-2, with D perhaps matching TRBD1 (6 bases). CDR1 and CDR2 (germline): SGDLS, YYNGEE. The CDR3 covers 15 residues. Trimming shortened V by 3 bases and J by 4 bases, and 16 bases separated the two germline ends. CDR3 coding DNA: TGTGCCAGCAGCGGCCGCAACAGGGAAAGCTATGGCTACACCTTC. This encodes CASSGRNRESYGYTF. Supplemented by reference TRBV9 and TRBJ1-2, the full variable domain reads DSGVTQTPKHLITATGQRVTLRCSPRSGDLSVYWYQQSLDQGLQFLIQYYNGEERAKGNILERFSAQQFPDLHSELNLSSLELGDSALYFCASSGRNRESYGYTFGSGTRLTVV.

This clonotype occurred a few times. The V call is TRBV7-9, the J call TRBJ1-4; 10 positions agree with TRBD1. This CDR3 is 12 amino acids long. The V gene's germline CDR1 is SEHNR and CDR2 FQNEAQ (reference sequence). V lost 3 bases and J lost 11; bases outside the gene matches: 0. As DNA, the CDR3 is TGTGCCAGCAGCTTGGGACAGGGGAAACTGTTTTTT. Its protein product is CASSLGQGKLFF.

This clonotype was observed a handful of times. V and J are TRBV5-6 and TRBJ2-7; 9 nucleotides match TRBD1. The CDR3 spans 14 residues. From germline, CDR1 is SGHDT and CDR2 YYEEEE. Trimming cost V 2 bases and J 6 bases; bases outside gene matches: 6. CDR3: CASSFGTGLSEQYF. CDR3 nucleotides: TGTGCCAGCAGCTTCGGGACAGGGCTCAGCGAGCAGTACTTC.

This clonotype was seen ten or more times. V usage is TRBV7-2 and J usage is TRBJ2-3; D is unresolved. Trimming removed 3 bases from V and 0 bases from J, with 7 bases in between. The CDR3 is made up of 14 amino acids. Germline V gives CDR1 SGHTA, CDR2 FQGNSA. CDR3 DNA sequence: TGTGCCAGCAGCTTTCGGTCTAGCACAGATACGCAGTATTTT. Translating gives CASSFRSSTDTQYF.

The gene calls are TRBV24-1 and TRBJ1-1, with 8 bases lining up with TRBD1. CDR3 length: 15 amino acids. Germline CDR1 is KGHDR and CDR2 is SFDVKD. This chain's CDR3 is CAAKVRDRKNTEAFF. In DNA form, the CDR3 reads TGTGCTGCAAAAGTCCGGGACAGGAAGAACACTGAAGCTTTCTTT.

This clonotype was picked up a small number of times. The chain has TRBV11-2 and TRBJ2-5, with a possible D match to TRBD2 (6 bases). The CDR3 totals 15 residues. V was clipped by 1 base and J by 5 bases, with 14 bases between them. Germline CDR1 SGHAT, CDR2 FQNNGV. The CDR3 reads CASSLVGGFVETQYF. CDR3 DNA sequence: TGTGCCAGCAGCTTAGTGGGGGGTTTTGTTGAGACCCAGTACTTC.

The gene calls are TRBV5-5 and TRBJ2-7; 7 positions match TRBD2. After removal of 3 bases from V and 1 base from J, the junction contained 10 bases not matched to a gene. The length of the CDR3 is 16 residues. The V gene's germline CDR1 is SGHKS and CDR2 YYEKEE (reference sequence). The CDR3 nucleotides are TGTGCCAGCAGCTCCGCCTCAGCGGGGATTTCCTACGAGCAGTACTTC. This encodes CASSSASAGISYEQYF. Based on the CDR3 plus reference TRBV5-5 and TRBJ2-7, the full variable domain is DAGVTQSPTHLIKTRGQQVTLRCSPISGHKSVSWYQQVLGQGPQFIFQYYEKEERGRGNFPDRFSARQFPNYSSELNVNALLLGDSALYLCASSSASAGISYEQYFGPGTRLTVT.